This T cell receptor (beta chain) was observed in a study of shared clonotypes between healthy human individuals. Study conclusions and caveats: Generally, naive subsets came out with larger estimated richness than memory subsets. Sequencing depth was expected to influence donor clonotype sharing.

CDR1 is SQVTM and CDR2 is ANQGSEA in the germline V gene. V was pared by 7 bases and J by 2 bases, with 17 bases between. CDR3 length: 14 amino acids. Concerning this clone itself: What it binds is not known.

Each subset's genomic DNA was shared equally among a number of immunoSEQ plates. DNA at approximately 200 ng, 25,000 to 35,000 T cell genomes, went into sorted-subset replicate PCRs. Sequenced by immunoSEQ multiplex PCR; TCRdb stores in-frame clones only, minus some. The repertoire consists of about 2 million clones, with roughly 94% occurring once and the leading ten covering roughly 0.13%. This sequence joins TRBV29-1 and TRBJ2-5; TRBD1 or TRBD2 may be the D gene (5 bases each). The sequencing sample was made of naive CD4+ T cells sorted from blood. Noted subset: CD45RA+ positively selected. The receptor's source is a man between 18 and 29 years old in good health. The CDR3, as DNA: TGCAGCGCCTCCCAGGGACGGATACAAGAGACCCAGTACTTC. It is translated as CSASQGRIQETQYF.